Listed here are 9 T cell receptor beta chains from one sample, sequenced in a study of STAT5B mutations in CD4+ large granular lymphocyte leukemia. Sequencing was performed with immunoSEQ multiplex PCR; in TCRdb, only in-frame clones are kept and a portion is missing. The table includes 48,000 or so clones, 55% to 75% detected once. Sequencing used CD4+ T cells from blood buffy coats. Receptor source: a human donor in good health.

The chain has TRBV11-1 and TRBJ2-7; D is unclear. The V gene lost 1 base and the J gene lost 6 bases, with 10 bases spanning the gap. CDR3 length equals 13 residues. Germline V gene sequence: CDR1 SGHAT, CDR2 FQDESV (reference sequence). The CDR3 region is CASSLGASREQYF. The CDR3 nucleotides read TGTGCCAGCAGCTTAGGCGCTTCACGCGAGCAGTACTTC.

The genes are TRBV5-6 and TRBJ2-5; D is ambiguous. V lost 4 bases to trimming and J lost 6 bases, with 10 bases between them. CDR1 and CDR2 (germline): SGHDT, YYEEEE. CDR3 length: 12 amino acids. CDR3 in amino acids: CASSPQAKTQYF. The CDR3 nucleotides are TGTGCCAGCAGCCCCCAGGCCAAGACCCAGTACTTC.

V usage is TRBV19 and J usage is TRBJ1-2; 9 nucleotides line up with TRBD1. This CDR3 has 14 residues. Trimming at V came to 4 bases and at J to 6 bases, leaving 6 bases not matched to a gene. The germline V gene encodes CDR1 LNHDA and CDR2 SQIVND (reference sequence). The CDR3 nucleotides read TGTGCCAGTAGTACCGGGACAGGGCCACATGGCTACACCTTC. Its protein product is CASSTGTGPHGYTF.

J is TRBJ2-1 and V is TRBV11-3; TRBD1 matches 8 bases. CDR1 is SGHNT, CDR2 YENEEA, per germline. The V gene end was trimmed by 5 bases and the J gene end by 1 base; junction bases not matched to a gene: 4. The CDR3 has 15 residues. The CDR3 DNA is TGTGCCAGCAGCCCCGGGACAGGTTCCTACAATGAGCAGTTCTTC. Amino acid sequence: CASSPGTGSYNEQFF.

The chain links TRBV7-2 to TRBJ2-5; 10 bases line up with TRBD1. This CDR3 is 16 amino acids long. V was clipped by 1 base and J by 6 bases; unmatched bases: 8. The germline V gene encodes CDR1 SGHTA and CDR2 FQGNSA. The DNA for the CDR3 is TGTGCCAGCAGCTTAGGGGGGACAGGGGTTCATCAGACCCAGTACTTC. Encoded protein: CASSLGGTGVHQTQYF.

This chain connects TRBV19 to TRBJ1-5; 9 nucleotides match TRBD1. The V gene end was trimmed by 6 bases and the J gene end by 2 bases; junction bases not matched to a gene: 14. The CDR3 extends over 18 amino acids. The germline V gene encodes CDR1 LNHDA and CDR2 SQIVND (reference sequence). The CDR3: CASRGTGSWGEGNQPQHF. DNA of the CDR3: TGTGCCAGTAGGGGGACAGGGTCGTGGGGGGAGGGCAATCAGCCCCAGCATTTT.

V gene TRBV2 combines with J gene TRBJ1-6, with 7 bases matching TRBD1. The CDR3 sequence is 17 residues long. Germline-derived CDR1 and CDR2 are SNHLY and FYNNEI. J gave up 10 bases and V 3 bases, and 15 bases lay outside the gene matches. The CDR3 spells CASSESTGVGQGSPLHF. The DNA for the CDR3 is TGTGCCAGCAGTGAGTCAACAGGGGTGGGACAAGGATCACCCCTCCACTTT.

This clone has only a few counts. The chain is built from TRBV6-1 and TRBJ1-6, with a weak D call TRBD1 (6 bases). The CDR3 totals 15 residues. Trimming took off 4 bases at V and 3 bases at J, with 10 bases between the two ends. Germline values: CDR1 MNHNS, CDR2 SASEGT. CDR3 in DNA: TGTGCCAGCAGTGGGGGGGCGGGCTATAATTCACCCCTCCACTTT. Protein product: CASSGGAGYNSPLHF.

This clone was detected only a few times. Other DNA sequences of this sample code for an identical CDR3. The chain recombines TRBV18 with TRBJ1-1; D gene uncertain. Germline CDR1 and CDR2: KGHSH and LQKENI. This CDR3 contains 12 residues. Between the trimmed V and J ends, which lost 4 bases and 1 base, there was a span of 4 bases. CDR3 nucleotide sequence: TGTGCCAGCTCACAGGGGAACACTGAAGCTTTCTTT. It yields the protein CASSQGNTEAFF.